This entry lists 15 T cell receptor beta chains sequenced from one sample in a study of regulatory T cells in long-lasting Graves disease. The time point denotes: persistent/refractory GD, antithyroid drugs over 5 years with positive TRAb. Scientists built the TCR library using RNA that was extracted from PBMCs. Combining iRepertoire HTBI primers with Arm-PCR of CDR3 regions, the authors built TCR beta libraries. TCRdb reanalysed the multiplex PCR reads using MiXCR and keeps one entry per CDR3 protein. The sample has some 300,000 distinct CDR3 sequences, around 23% seen once; the top ten hold more than 55%. The source material was peripheral blood mononuclear cells (PBMCs), sampled when the disease was refractory, from a patient treated with antithyroid drugs. The receptor source for this set is a female donor with Graves disease.

In this sample, this clonotype turned up many times. This chain joins TRBV12-3 or TRBV12-4 and TRBJ1-6; 7 positions agree with TRBD1. Unmatched junction bases numbered 1, after V lost 4 bases and J lost 4 bases. This CDR3 has 14 residues. CDR3 sequence: CASSWTGYNSPLHF. The CDR3 bases are TGTGCCAGCAGTTGGACAGGTTATAATTCACCCCTCCACTTT.

This clonotype was detected ten times or more. The genes are TRBV13 and TRBJ2-7, with a weak D call TRBD1 (5 bases). Germline values: CDR1 PRHDT, CDR2 FYEKMQ (reference sequence). This CDR3 is built from 14 residues. The V gene lost 5 bases and the J gene lost 3 bases, with 14 bases spanning the gap. The CDR3 nucleotides are TGTGCCAGCAGCCCAACGCAGGGTATCTACGAGCAGTACTTC. It translates to CASSPTQGIYEQYF.

The table lists this clonotype with many counts. The V call is TRBV2, the J call TRBJ2-7, with TRBD2 as a possible D gene (6 bases). The CDR3 runs to 16 residues. Germline V lookup: CDR1 SNHLY, CDR2 FYNNEI. V was pared by 5 bases and J by 6 bases, with 23 bases between. The CDR3 nucleotides read TGTGCCAGCAGTCCCAACCTCTTGTCCGGGAGCGGCGAGCAGTACTTC. Translated, it gives CASSPNLLSGSGEQYF.

This clonotype appeared many times. The chain joins TRBV7-2 to TRBJ1-3, with TRBD1 as a possible D gene (6 bases). V was shortened by 6 bases and J by 2 bases, with 11 bases between the two germline ends. This CDR3 comprises 14 residues. CDR1 is SGHTA and CDR2 is FQGNSA in the germline V gene. DNA for the CDR3: TGTGCCAGCAGGGACAACAGGGCTGGAAACACCATATATTTT. Translating gives CASRDNRAGNTIYF.

The rearrangement joins TRBV4-1 to TRBJ2-5; D possibly matches TRBD1 or TRBD2 (5 bases each). The CDR3 sequence is 16 residues long. Germline V gene lookup returns CDR1 MGHRA and CDR2 YSYEKL. The V end was cut by 1 base, the J end by 2 bases, with 14 bases between. The CDR3 here is CASSQGIGGGQETQYF. The CDR3 bases are TGCGCCAGCAGCCAAGGAATTGGTGGGGGACAAGAGACCCAGTACTTC.

With regard to this clonotype: A much larger clone differs by one base, so this may be a read error. The chain recombines TRBV3-1 with TRBJ2-2, with 7 positions matching TRBD2. CDR1 and CDR2 from the germline V gene are LGHDT and YNNKEL (reference sequence). The CDR3 covers 16 residues. CDR3 bases: TGTGCCAGCAACCAAGTACCTAGCGGGAACACCGGGGAGCTGTTTTTT. It yields the protein CASNQVPSGNTGELFF.

This clonotype was counted at least ten times. The chain couples TRBV6-2 or TRBV6-3 to TRBJ2-5, with 10 positions matching TRBD1. V lost 6 bases, J lost 9 bases, and 7 bases stayed unmatched. CDR3 length equals 13 residues. CDR1 is MNHEY, CDR2 SVGEGT, per germline. In nucleotides, the CDR3 is TGTGCCAGCAGGACAGGGGGCGCTGATTCCCAGTACTTC. Its protein product is CASRTGGADSQYF.

The chain links TRBV20-1 to TRBJ1-5; D is possibly TRBD1 (6 bases). This CDR3 is built from 15 residues. V was pared by 6 bases and J by 0 bases, with 15 bases between. Looked up from germline, CDR1 is DFQATT and CDR2 is SNEGSKA (reference sequence). CDR3 sequence reads: CSARRDKASNQPQHF. The CDR3 bases are TGCAGTGCCCGTAGGGACAAGGCTAGCAATCAGCCCCAGCATTTT.

This clonotype came up many times. The V and J genes are TRBV28 and TRBJ1-1; D perhaps matches TRBD1 (5 bases). Germline V lookup: CDR1 MDHEN, CDR2 SYDVKM. V was shortened by 8 bases and J by 13 bases, with 14 bases between the two germline ends. CDR3 length: 10 residues. The CDR3 coding sequence is TGTGCCAGCGGCCGGTCGGGGCTTTTCTTT. Protein: CASGRSGLFF.

The CDR3 sequence: CASSQSKYWNTEAFF. CDR3 sequence (DNA): TGTGCCAGCAGTCAGTCGAAATATTGGAACACTGAAGCTTTCTTT. V usage is TRBV6-2 or TRBV6-3 and J usage is TRBJ1-1; D gene ambiguous. V lost 5 bases, J lost 1 base, and 14 bases lay in between. This CDR3 is built from 15 residues. The germline V gene has CDR1 MNHEY and CDR2 SVGEGT.

This clonotype showed up just a few times. The chain uses TRBV6-9 and TRBJ2-7; 7 nucleotides agree with TRBD2. The CDR3 is 17 amino acids. V dropped 6 bases and J dropped 7; count of bases not matched to a gene: 21. Germline V gene lookup returns CDR1 MNHGY and CDR2 SVAAGI. This CDR3 is CASRYGTNSFRAREQYF. The CDR3 bases are TGTGCCAGCAGATATGGGACTAATTCCTTCCGGGCTAGAGAGCAGTACTTC.

This clonotype was picked up many times. V usage is TRBV28 and J usage is TRBJ2-2; D ambiguous. V lost 2 bases and J lost 3, with 7 bases in between. This CDR3 has 14 amino acids. Germline V gene lookup returns CDR1 MDHEN and CDR2 SYDVKM. The CDR3 DNA reads TGTGCCAGCAGTTTAGTGCGAGACACCGGGGAGCTGTTTTTT. Translation: CASSLVRDTGELFF.

This clonotype was detected ten times or more. The rearrangement joins TRBV7-2 to TRBJ1-2; 8 bases align to TRBD1. The CDR3 runs 13 residues. The germline gives CDR1 SGHTA, CDR2 FQGNSA. V gave up 7 bases and J gave up 7 bases; unmatched junction bases: 8. Written as DNA, the CDR3 is TGTGCCAGCACCGTACAGGGGGTTGGTGGCTACACCTTC. Translating it yields CASTVQGVGGYTF.

This clonotype was found a few times. The CDR3 loop reads CSVRRDTGELFF. The CDR3 DNA sequence: TGCAGTGTACGGCGGGACACCGGGGAGCTGTTTTTT. This chain uses TRBV20-1 with TRBJ2-2; tentative D call: TRBD2 (5 bases). Trimming took 7 bases from V and 3 from J, leaving 9 bases between them. The CDR3 extends over 12 amino acids. The germline gives CDR1 DFQATT, CDR2 SNEGSKA (reference sequence).

This clonotype was seen a few times. The J gene is TRBJ1-5, the V gene TRBV5-6; D remains unclear. V lost 4 bases to trimming and J lost 7 bases, with 12 bases between them. This CDR3 region has 13 residues. Germline V gives CDR1 SGHDT, CDR2 YYEEEE. The CDR3 DNA sequence: TGTGCCAGCAGCAGGACCGCGGGCCAGCCCCAGCATTTT. Its protein is CASSRTAGQPQHF.